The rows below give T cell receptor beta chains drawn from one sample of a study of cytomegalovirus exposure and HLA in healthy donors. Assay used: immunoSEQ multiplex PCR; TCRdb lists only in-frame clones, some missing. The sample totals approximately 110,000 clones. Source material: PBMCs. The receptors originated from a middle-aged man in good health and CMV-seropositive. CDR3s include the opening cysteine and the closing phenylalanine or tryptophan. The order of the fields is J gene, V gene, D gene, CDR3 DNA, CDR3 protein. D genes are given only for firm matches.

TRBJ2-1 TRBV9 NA TGTGCCAGCAGCGTTAGTTCCCTCAAGGGGGAGCAGTTCTTC CASSVSSLKGEQFF
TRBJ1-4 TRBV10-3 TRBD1 TGTGCCATCAGTGAGTCGGGACAGGGGACTGAAAAACTGTTTTTT CAISESGQGTEKLFF
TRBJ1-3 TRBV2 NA TGTGCCAGCAGTTTGGGACACCCCTCTGGAAACACCATATATTTT CASSLGHPSGNTIYF
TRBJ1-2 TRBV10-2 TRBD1 TGCGCCAGCAGTGAGTCCGGACAGGCGGACCTCTATGGCTACACCTTC CASSESGQADLYGYTF
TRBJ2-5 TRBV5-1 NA TGCGCCAGCAGCCGTCAGGGCCTGGGGGGAGAGACCCAGTACTTC CASSRQGLGGETQYF
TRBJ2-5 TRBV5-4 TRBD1 TGTGCCAGCAGCTTTGGGACAGGAGAGACCCAGTACTTC CASSFGTGETQYF
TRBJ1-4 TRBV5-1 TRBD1 TGCGCCAGCAGCTTCGGACAGGTCAATGAAAAACTGTTTTTT CASSFGQVNEKLFF
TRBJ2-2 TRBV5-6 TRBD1 TGTGCCAGCAGCGGGACCCACAGGGGGAACAGAGGGTACGGGGAGCTGTTTTTT CASSGTHRGNRGYGELFF
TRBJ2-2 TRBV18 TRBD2 TGTGCCAGCTCACCGGGCGGGAGAGGCACCGGGGAGCTGTTTTTT CASSPGGRGTGELFF
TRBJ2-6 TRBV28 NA TGTGCCAGCAGTTTAACGAGTACTGGGGCCAACGTCCTGACTTTC CASSLTSTGANVLTF
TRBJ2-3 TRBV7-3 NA TGTGCCAGCAGCCTCAACAGGTTAACAACAGATACGCAGTATTTT CASSLNRLTTDTQYF
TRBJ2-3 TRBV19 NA TGTGCCAGTAGTATGCAGGCGAGCACAGATACGCAGTATTTT CASSMQASTDTQYF
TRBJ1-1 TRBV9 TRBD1 TGTGCCAGCAGCGCCACAGGGGGCACTGAAGCTTTCTTT CASSATGGTEAFF
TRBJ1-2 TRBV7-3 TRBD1 TGTGCCAGCAGCTTAACGGGACAGGCAAGCTATGGCTACACCTTC CASSLTGQASYGYTF
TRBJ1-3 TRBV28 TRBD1 TGTGCCAGCAGGGAGGGGGCAGGGAACACCATATATTTT CASREGAGNTIYF
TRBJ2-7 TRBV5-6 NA TGTGCCAGCAGCTTGGGAGGGCACGAGCAGTACTTC CASSLGGHEQYF
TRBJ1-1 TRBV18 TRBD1 TGTGCCAGCTCATCTCAACGGGACAGTAGCGAAGCTTTCTTT CASSSQRDSSEAFF
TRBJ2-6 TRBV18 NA TGTGCCAGCTCACCAGGTCAGGGCTCGGTGGCCAACGTCCTGACTTTC CASSPGQGSVANVLTF
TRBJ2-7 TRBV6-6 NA TGTGCCAGCAGTTACTCGTTTTTGGAGGGGTCGGACGAGCAGTACTTC CASSYSFLEGSDEQYF
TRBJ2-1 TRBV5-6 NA TGTGCCAGCAGCTTTGAGAACGCTAATGAGCAGTTCTTC CASSFENANEQFF
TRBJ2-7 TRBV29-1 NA TGCAGCGCGTCACGCTCGGGGTCATACGAGCAGTACTTC CSASRSGSYEQYF
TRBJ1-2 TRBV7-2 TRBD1 TGTGCCAGCAGCCTCAAGTCCGGGACAGGGCTAAACTATGGCTACACCTTC CASSLKSGTGLNYGYTF
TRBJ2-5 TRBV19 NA TGTGCCAGTGAAGACAGAAGACAAGAGACCCAGTACTTC CASEDRRQETQYF
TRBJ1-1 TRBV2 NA TGTGCCAGCACGCCCGGGAACACTGAAGCTTTCTTT CASTPGNTEAFF
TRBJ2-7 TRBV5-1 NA TGCGCCAGCAGCTTGGATAGAACCTACGAGCAGTACTTC CASSLDRTYEQYF
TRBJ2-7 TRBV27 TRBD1 TGTGCCAGCAGTTTGGTACAGGGGGGCTACTACGAGCAGTACTTC CASSLVQGGYYEQYF
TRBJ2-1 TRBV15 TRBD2 TGTGCCACCAGCAGAGAAAGGACTAGCTTCTACAATGAGCAGTTCTTC CATSRERTSFYNEQFF
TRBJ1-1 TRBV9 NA TGTGCCAGCAGCGTAGGGGGAGGGAAGGGGTGGACTGAAGCTTTCTTT CASSVGGGKGWTEAFF
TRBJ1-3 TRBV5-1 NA TGCGCCAGCAGCTTGGGACGGGGCTCTGGAAACACCATATATTTT CASSLGRGSGNTIYF
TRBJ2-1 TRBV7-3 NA TGTGCCAGCAGCTCCGGGAATGAGCAGTTCTTC CASSSGNEQFF
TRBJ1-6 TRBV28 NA TGTGCCAGCGGAGCAAGAGGGACTTTTTCACCCCTCCACTTT CASGARGTFSPLHF
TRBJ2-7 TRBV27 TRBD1 TGTGCCAGCAGTTTGGTTACAGGGGGTTATCGCGAGCAGTACTTC CASSLVTGGYREQYF
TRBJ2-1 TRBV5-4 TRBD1 TGTGCCAGCACCCCGGAGAACAGGGGGTACAATGAGCAGTTCTTC CASTPENRGYNEQFF
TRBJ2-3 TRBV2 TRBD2 TGTGCCAGCAGGCCCCGCACTAGCGGGAGGGCGGATACGCAGTATTTT CASRPRTSGRADTQYF
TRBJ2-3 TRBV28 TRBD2 TGTGCCAGCAGTTCCCGCTGGGCCCAGCGGGAGAGTAGTACGCAGTATTTT CASSSRWAQRESSTQYF
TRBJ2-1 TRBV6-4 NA TGTGCCAGCAGTACTAGCTCCTACAATGAGCAGTTCTTC CASSTSSYNEQFF
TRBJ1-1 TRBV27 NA TGTGCCAGCTCCGACAGGAACACTGAAGCTTTCTTT CASSDRNTEAFF
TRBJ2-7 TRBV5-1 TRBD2 TGCGCCAGCGCGGCGGGGGTGGGCCTCTCCTACGAGCAGTACTTC CASAAGVGLSYEQYF
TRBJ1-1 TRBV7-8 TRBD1 TGTGCCAGCAGCTCATACACAGGGGGCACTGAAGCTTTCTTT CASSSYTGGTEAFF
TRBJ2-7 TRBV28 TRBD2 TGTGCCAGCAGTCCCGGACTAGCGGGAGACTACGAGCAGTACTTC CASSPGLAGDYEQYF
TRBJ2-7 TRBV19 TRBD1 TGTGCCAGTAGTGCCGACAGGGGAGGAGAACACGAGCAGTACTTC CASSADRGGEHEQYF
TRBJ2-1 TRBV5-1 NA TGCGCCAGCAGCTTGGAGACGGGGAGCTCCTACAATGAGCAGTTCTTC CASSLETGSSYNEQFF
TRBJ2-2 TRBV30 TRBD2 TGTGCCTGGAGTGTACTCGGGAGGGCCGGCGGGGAGCTGTTTTTT CAWSVLGRAGGELFF
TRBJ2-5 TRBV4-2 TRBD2 TGTGCCAGCAGCCAAGTCATGTCGGCGGGAGCAAGGGAGACCCAGTACTTC CASSQVMSAGARETQYF
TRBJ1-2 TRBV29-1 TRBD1 TGCAGCGCCGTGACAGGGCCATATGGCTACACCTTC CSAVTGPYGYTF
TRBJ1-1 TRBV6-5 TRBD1 TGTGCCAGCAGCGGGACAGGGGCCGAAAACACTGAAGCTTTCTTT CASSGTGAENTEAFF
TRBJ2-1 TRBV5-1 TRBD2 TGCGCCAGCAGTCGAATAAGGCTAGCGGGACGGGGGGTCAATGAGCAGTTCTTC CASSRIRLAGRGVNEQFF
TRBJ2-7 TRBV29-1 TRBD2 TGCAGCGTTACCTGGGGCGGGAGTTCCTACGAGCAGTACTTC CSVTWGGSSYEQYF
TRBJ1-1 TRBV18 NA TGTGCCAGCTCTAGACAGCCGGGGGGCACTGAAGCTTTCTTT CASSRQPGGTEAFF
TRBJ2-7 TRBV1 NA TGCACCAGCAGCCAACTAGCGGGTGGGGTTAAAGAGCAGTACTTC CTSSQLAGGVKEQYF
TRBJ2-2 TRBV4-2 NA TGTGCCAGCAGCCAAGAGATTTTAGTAGGCAGGGCTTGGGCCGGGGAGCTGTTTTTT CASSQEILVGRAWAGELFF
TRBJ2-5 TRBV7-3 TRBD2 TGTGCCAGCAGCTTAACCGCGGCGGGTAGCGGGAGAGAGACCCAGTACTTC CASSLTAAGSGRETQYF
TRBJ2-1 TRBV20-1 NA TGCAGTGCTTCAATTCCTGAGCAGTTCTTC CSASIPEQFF
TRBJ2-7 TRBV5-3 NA TGTGCCAGAAGCTTCTTCTACGAGCAGTACTTC CARSFFYEQYF
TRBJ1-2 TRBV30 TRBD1 TGTGCCTGGAGTGTAACAGGGGAGCGGTATGGCTACACCTTC CAWSVTGERYGYTF